This paragraph reports one T cell receptor (beta chain). These data originate in a study of T-cell memory formation after mild COVID-19. TCRdb analysed the 5' RACE reads with MiXCR anew, one entry per CDR3 protein. Altogether 58,000 or so distinct CDR3 sequences are present, about 30% being singletons, with the ten largest covering 40% to 45%. The V gene's germline CDR1 is SGHRS and CDR2 YFSETQ. V was cut by 4 bases and J by 0 bases, with 8 bases left in between. The CDR3 has 15 residues. The chain combines TRBV5-1 with TRBJ2-6; possibly TRBD2 for D (5 bases). Source material: PBMCs or a T cell subset sorted from them (not recorded which). The TCR sequence derives from a man younger than 30 who had mild COVID-19 (a few samples of this study predate the infection). Cell type and time point are not known. Here the CDR3 reads CASSGRVSGANVLTF. In nucleotides, the CDR3 is TGCGCCAGCAGCGGGAGAGTCTCTGGGGCCAACGTCCTGACTTTC.